A single sample is the source of the 17 T cell receptor beta chains below, sequenced in a study of blood T cell repertoires in COVID-19. Clones were read by immunoSEQ multiplex PCR, and TCRdb kept only the in-frame ones, dropping some. The profile shows about 250,000 clones, about 85% of them singletons. The sample consisted of peripheral blood. The receptors come from a man between 18 and 29 years old with active or convalescent COVID-19.

The chain carries TRBV12-3 or TRBV12-4 and TRBJ2-3, with D possibly matching TRBD2 (6 bases). V lost 7 bases and J 6 bases, leaving 14 bases between the germline ends. The CDR3 sequence is 13 residues long. CDR3 DNA sequence: TGTGCCAGCAACCAACCGGGGGACGATACGCAGTATTTT. Protein sequence: CASNQPGDDTQYF.

This chain links TRBV6-1 with TRBJ2-7, with TRBD1 identical over 8 bases. V dropped 3 bases and J dropped 0; count of bases not matched to a gene: 7. The V gene's germline CDR1 is MNHNS and CDR2 SASEGT. CDR3 length: 16 amino acids. Here the CDR3 reads CASSDGAGGNSYEQYF. Here the CDR3 DNA reads TGTGCCAGCAGTGATGGGGCAGGGGGCAACTCCTACGAGCAGTACTTC.

The count of this clone is one. The chain links TRBV5-4 to TRBJ2-1, with 7 bases lining up with TRBD2. The CDR3 has 16 amino acids. V was clipped by 2 bases and J by 6 bases; unmatched bases: 11. The germline V gene has CDR1 SGHNT and CDR2 YYREEE (reference sequence). The CDR3 nucleotides are TGTGCCAGCAGCTTACCCGGGACTAATATGGGCAATGAGCAGTTCTTC. Its translation: CASSLPGTNMGNEQFF.

The chain carries TRBV7-2 and TRBJ2-5, with 7 bases that match TRBD1. The CDR3 runs 13 residues. Germline CDR1 reads SGHTA; CDR2 reads FQGNSA. Unmatched junction bases numbered 2, after V lost 3 bases and J lost 4 bases. DNA for the CDR3: TGTGCCAGCAGCTTTCGGACAGGAGAGACCCAGTACTTC. This codes for CASSFRTGETQYF.

The chain combines TRBV11-3 with TRBJ2-1, with 10 bases that match TRBD1. The CDR3 covers 16 residues. V gave up 0 bases and J gave up 9 bases; unmatched junction bases: 8. Germline V gene lookup returns CDR1 SGHNT and CDR2 YENEEA. The CDR3: CASSLDPGTGVVEQFF. CDR3 nucleotide sequence: TGTGCCAGCAGCTTAGATCCAGGGACAGGGGTTGTTGAGCAGTTCTTC.

The rearrangement joins TRBV6-5 to TRBJ2-3; tentatively, D is TRBD1 (6 bases). V was pared by 7 bases and J by 0 bases, with 11 bases between. The CDR3 has 14 residues. Per germline, CDR1 MNHEY and CDR2 SVGAGI. Here the CDR3 reads CASIDRRSTDTQYF. As DNA, the CDR3 is TGTGCCAGCATCGACAGGCGGAGCACAGATACGCAGTATTTT.

J is TRBJ2-7 and V is TRBV2, with no clear D. The CDR3 has 12 residues. V lost 1 base and J lost 2, with 3 bases in between. The V gene's germline CDR1 is SNHLY and CDR2 FYNNEI. The chain's CDR3 is CASSEGPYEQYF. CDR3 nucleotide sequence: TGTGCCAGCAGTGAAGGGCCCTACGAGCAGTACTTC.

This sequence joins TRBV19 and TRBJ2-3; 8 positions agree with TRBD2. The ends lost 3 bases at V and 3 bases at J; junction bases unmatched: 8. Germline assignment: CDR1 LNHDA and CDR2 SQIVND (reference sequence). CDR3 length equals 16 residues. The CDR3 reads CASSIPGLEMTDTQYF. The CDR3 nucleotides read TGTGCCAGTAGTATTCCGGGACTAGAGATGACAGATACGCAGTATTTT.

The rearrangement links TRBV6-1 to TRBJ1-5; D perhaps matches TRBD1 (6 bases). Trimming took off 4 bases at V and 6 bases at J, with 19 bases between the two ends. This CDR3 has 16 amino acids. Germline V gene sequence: CDR1 MNHNS, CDR2 SASEGT. As DNA, the CDR3 is TGTGCCAGCAGTGGCCACCGACAGGAATTGAGTCAGCCCCAGCATTTT. This codes for CASSGHRQELSQPQHF.

V and J are TRBV3-1 (or the pseudogene TRBV3-2) and TRBJ1-4; 8 bases map to TRBD1. The CDR3 length is 14 residues. Germline V gene lookup returns CDR1 LGHDT and CDR2 YNNKEL (reference sequence). V shed 6 bases, J shed 8 bases, and the junction held 8 bases outside the gene matches. CDR3 sequence: CASRPGQGSEKLFF. CDR3 DNA: TGTGCCAGCAGGCCCGGACAGGGATCAGAAAAACTGTTTTTT.

V is TRBV3-1 (or the pseudogene TRBV3-2) and J is TRBJ1-6; TRBD1 matches at 10 bases. This CDR3 has 14 amino acids. Germline CDR1 is LGHDT and CDR2 is YNNKEL (reference sequence). Unmatched junction bases numbered 6, after V lost 4 bases and J lost 12 bases. CDR3 protein: CASSRGQGVEPLHF. DNA for the CDR3: TGTGCCAGCAGCCGTGGACAGGGGGTCGAACCCCTCCACTTT.

This sequence joins TRBV30 and TRBJ2-3, with TRBD2 matching 10 bases. Germline V gives CDR1 GTSNPN, CDR2 SVGIG (reference sequence). CDR3 length: 14 amino acids. V gave up 7 bases and J gave up 5 bases; unmatched junction bases: 9. The CDR3 region has the DNA TGTGCCTTCCAGCAGCGGGGGGGTTTAGATACGCAGTATTTT. It encodes CAFQQRGGLDTQYF.

The V call is TRBV10-3, the J call TRBJ1-3; weak D call: TRBD1 (6 bases). Germline V gene lookup returns CDR1 ENHRY and CDR2 SYGVKD. The CDR3 length is 14 residues. V shed 3 bases and J shed 2 bases, with 8 bases lying between them. This chain's CDR3 is CAISEQGAGNTIYF. CDR3 bases: TGTGCCATCAGTGAACAGGGCGCTGGAAACACCATATATTTT.

The chain employs TRBV19 and TRBJ2-4; a weak D match, TRBD2 (5 bases). Germline CDR1 is LNHDA and CDR2 is SQIVND (reference sequence). The V end was cut by 4 bases, the J end by 0 bases, with 10 bases between. This CDR3 is built from 15 residues. In DNA form, the CDR3 reads TGTGCCAGTAGTAACCCAGGACTAGCCAAAAACATTCAGTACTTC. It translates to CASSNPGLAKNIQYF.

The CDR3 nucleotides are TGTGCCTGGGACGGACACTTGAGAGAAAAACTGTTTTTT. Amino acid sequence: CAWDGHLREKLFF. The V call is TRBV30, the J call TRBJ1-4; tentatively, D is TRBD1 (5 bases). In germline, CDR1 is GTSNPN, CDR2 SVGIG (reference sequence). The CDR3 has 13 residues. Between the trimmed V and J ends, which lost 5 bases and 8 bases, there was a span of 15 bases.

CDR3 residues: CASSRGSYNEQFF. CDR3 sequence (DNA): TGCGCCAGCAGCCGGGGCTCCTACAATGAGCAGTTCTTC. This chain uses TRBV5-1 with TRBJ2-1; D may be TRBD2 (5 bases). Trimming pared 4 bases from V and 0 bases from J, leaving 5 bases between. The CDR3 is made up of 13 amino acids. Germline V gene sequence: CDR1 SGHRS, CDR2 YFSETQ.

This clone appeared a single time. The chain links TRBV30 to TRBJ2-3; no definite D call. Germline V gives CDR1 GTSNPN, CDR2 SVGIG (reference sequence). V lost 2 bases to trimming and J lost 1 base, with 7 bases between them. CDR3 length: 13 residues. The CDR3 nucleotides are TGTGCCTGGAGTCTCTCCCGCACAGATACGCAGTATTTT. This sequence encodes CAWSLSRTDTQYF.